The following is a TCR beta chain sequence with its context. This clone's antigen is unknown. No clone much larger than this one lies a single base away; base qualities are absent. CDR1 and CDR2 are read off the germline V gene as LGHNT and FRNRAP. Between the V and J ends, shortened by 7 bases and 0 bases respectively, the junction contains 7 bases. Inclusive of the bounding cysteine and phenylalanine, the CDR3 is 12 residues long. Only the CDR3 portion is preserved as DNA: 36 bases, with reading frame beginning at the first base. The sample originates from a study of control samples from healthy donors and cancer patients (dated by TCRdb to the early 2020s). Library method: the immunoSEQ multiplex PCR assay. In TCRdb, the immuneACCESS table is reduced to in-frame sequences with V and J assigned. These tables do not hold every clone; where another copy was compared, an unresolved V gene accounts for under half, and the others remain unexplained. The sample includes some 200,000 clones, with 91% observed a single time. The top ten constitute less than 1.6% of the sample.

The material sequenced was blood. In this chain, TRBV12-5 is recombined with TRBJ2-7; the D segment cannot be called with confidence. The clonotype comes from a woman aged 25 to 39 in good health. The DNA sequence follows: TGTGCTAGTGTAAGATCCTCCTACGAGCAGTACTTC. This is translated as CASVRSSYEQYF.